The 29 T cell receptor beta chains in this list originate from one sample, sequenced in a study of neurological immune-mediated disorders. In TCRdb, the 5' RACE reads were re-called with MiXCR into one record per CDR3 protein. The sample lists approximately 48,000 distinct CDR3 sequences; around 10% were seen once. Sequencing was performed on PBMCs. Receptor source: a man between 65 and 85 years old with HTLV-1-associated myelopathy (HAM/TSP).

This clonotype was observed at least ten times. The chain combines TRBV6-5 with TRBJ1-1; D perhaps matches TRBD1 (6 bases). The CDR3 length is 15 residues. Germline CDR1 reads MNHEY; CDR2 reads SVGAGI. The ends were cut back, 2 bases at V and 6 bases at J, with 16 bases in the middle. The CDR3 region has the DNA TGTGCCAGCAGTTACACGACAGGATACGGAGCTGAAGCTTTCTTT. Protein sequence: CASSYTTGYGAEAFF.

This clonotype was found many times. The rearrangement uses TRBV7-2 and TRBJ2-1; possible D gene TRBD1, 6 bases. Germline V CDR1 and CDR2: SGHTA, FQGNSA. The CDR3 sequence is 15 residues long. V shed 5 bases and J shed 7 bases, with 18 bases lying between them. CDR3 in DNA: TGTGCCAGCAGCCTCGGACAGATACGTAGTAATGAGCAGTTCTTC. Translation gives CASSLGQIRSNEQFF.

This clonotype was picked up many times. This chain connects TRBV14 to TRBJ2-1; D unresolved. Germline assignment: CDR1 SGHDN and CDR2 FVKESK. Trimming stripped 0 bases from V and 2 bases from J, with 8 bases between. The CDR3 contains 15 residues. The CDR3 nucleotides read TGTGCCAGCAGCCAAGATACGGGCCCCTACAATGAGCAGTTCTTC. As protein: CASSQDTGPYNEQFF.

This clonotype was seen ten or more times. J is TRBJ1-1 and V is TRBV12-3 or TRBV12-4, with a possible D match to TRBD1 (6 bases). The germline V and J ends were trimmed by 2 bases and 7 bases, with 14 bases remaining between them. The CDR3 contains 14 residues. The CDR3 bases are TGTGCCAGCAGTTTACCCGGACAGCTTATTGAAGCTTTCTTT. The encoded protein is CASSLPGQLIEAFF.

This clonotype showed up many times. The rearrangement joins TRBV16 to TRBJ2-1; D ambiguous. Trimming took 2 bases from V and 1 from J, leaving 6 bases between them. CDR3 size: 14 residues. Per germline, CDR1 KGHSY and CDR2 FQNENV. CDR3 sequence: CASSQGGSYNEQFF. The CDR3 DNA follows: TGTGCCAGCAGCCAAGGCGGATCCTACAATGAGCAGTTCTTC.

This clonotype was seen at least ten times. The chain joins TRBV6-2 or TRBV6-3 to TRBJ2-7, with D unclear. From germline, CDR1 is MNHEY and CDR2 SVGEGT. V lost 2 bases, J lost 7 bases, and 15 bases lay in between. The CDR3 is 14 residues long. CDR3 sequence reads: CASSYQGRLGEQYF. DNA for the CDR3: TGTGCCAGCAGTTACCAAGGACGACTGGGAGAGCAGTACTTC.

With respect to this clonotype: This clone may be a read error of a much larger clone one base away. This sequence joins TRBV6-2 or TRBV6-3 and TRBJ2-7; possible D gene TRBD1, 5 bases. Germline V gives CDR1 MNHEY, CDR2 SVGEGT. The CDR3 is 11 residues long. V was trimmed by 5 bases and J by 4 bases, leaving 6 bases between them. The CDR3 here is CASSRQYEQYF. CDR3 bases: TGTGCCAGCAGTCGACAGTACGAGCAGTACTTC.

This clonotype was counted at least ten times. CDR3 protein: CASSRGLVSTGELFF. In DNA, the CDR3 is TGTGCCAGCAGCCGGGGACTAGTGTCCACCGGGGAGCTGTTTTTT. The V call is TRBV9, the J call TRBJ2-2; the match to TRBD2 covers 8 bases. Looked up from germline, CDR1 is SGDLS and CDR2 is YYNGEE. The V gene end was trimmed by 4 bases and the J gene end by 4 bases; junction bases not matched to a gene: 6. The CDR3 has 15 amino acids.

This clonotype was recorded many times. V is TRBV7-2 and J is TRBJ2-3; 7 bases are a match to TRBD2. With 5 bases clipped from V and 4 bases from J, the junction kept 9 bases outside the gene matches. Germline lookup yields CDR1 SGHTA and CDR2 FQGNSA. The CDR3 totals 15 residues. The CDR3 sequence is CASSLVGGLPDTQYF. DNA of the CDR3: TGTGCCAGCAGCCTAGTGGGAGGGCTGCCAGATACGCAGTATTTT. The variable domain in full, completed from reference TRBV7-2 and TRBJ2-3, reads GAGVSQSPSNKVTEKGKDVELRCDPISGHTALYWYRQSLGQGLEFLIYFQGNSAPDKSGLPSDRFSAERTGGSVSTLTIQRTQQEDSAVYLCASSLVGGLPDTQYFGPGTRLTVL.

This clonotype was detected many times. The CDR3 loop is CASSLVWVSYNEQFF. The CDR3 DNA reads as TGTGCCAGCAGCTTAGTCTGGGTTTCCTACAATGAGCAGTTCTTC. This sequence joins TRBV11-3 and TRBJ2-1; D not resolved. This CDR3 region has 15 residues. Trimming left V 1 base short and J 1 base short, with 8 bases between. Germline CDR1 reads SGHNT; CDR2 reads YENEEA. The full variable domain, its missing parts supplied by reference TRBV11-3 and TRBJ2-1, is EAGVVQSPRYKIIEKKQPVAFWCNPISGHNTLYWYLQNLGQGPELLIRYENEEAVDDSQLPKDRFSAERLKGVDSTLKIQPAELGDSAVYLCASSLVWVSYNEQFFGPGTRLTVL.

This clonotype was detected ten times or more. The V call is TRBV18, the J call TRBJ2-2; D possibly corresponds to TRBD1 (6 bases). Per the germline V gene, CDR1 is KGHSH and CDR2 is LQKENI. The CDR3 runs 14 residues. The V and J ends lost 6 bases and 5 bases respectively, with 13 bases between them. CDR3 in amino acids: CASSRTVETGELFF. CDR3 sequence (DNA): TGTGCCAGCTCTAGGACAGTCGAAACCGGGGAGCTGTTTTTT.

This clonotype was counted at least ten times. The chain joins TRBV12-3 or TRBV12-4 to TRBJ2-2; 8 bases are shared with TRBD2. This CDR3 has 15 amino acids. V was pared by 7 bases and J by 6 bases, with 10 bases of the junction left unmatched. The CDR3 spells CASIPGLVYAGELFF. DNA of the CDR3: TGTGCCAGCATCCCGGGACTAGTATATGCCGGGGAGCTGTTTTTT.

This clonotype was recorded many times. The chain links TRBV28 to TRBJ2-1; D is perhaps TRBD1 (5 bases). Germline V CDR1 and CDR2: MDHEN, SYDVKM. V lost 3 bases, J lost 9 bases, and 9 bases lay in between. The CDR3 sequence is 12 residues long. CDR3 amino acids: CASSFQGIEQFF. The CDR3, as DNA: TGTGCCAGCAGTTTTCAGGGTATTGAGCAGTTCTTC.

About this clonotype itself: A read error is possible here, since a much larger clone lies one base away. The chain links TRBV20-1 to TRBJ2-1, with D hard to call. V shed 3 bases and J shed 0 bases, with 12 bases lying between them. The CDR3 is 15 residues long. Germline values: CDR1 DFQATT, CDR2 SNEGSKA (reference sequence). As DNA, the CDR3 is TGCAGTGCTAGGGTGCCCTGTTCCTCCTACAATGAGCAGTTCTTC. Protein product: CSARVPCSSYNEQFF.

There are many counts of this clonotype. CDR3 bases: TGCGCCAGCAGCTTCGAGGACACAGATACGCAGTATTTT. Amino acid sequence: CASSFEDTDTQYF. This chain joins TRBV5-1 and TRBJ2-3; no clear D gene. CDR1 is SGHRS, CDR2 YFSETQ, per germline. The CDR3 spans 13 residues. V gave up 2 bases and J gave up 2 bases, with 6 bases separating them. Variable domain in full (rest from reference TRBV5-1 and TRBJ2-3): KAGVTQTPRYLIKTRGQQVTLSCSPISGHRSVSWYQQTPGQGLQFLFEYFSETQRNKGNFPGRFSGRQFSNSRSEMNVSTLELGDSALYLCASSFEDTDTQYFGPGTRLTVL.

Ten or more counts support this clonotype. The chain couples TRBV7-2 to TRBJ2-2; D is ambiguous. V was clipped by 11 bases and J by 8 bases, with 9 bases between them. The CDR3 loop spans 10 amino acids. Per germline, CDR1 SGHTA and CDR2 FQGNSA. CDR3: CASLAGELFF. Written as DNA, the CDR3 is TGTGCCTCTCTCGCGGGGGAGCTGTTTTTT.

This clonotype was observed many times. CDR3 nucleotide sequence: TGTGCCAGCAGTAATCAGGGAGACTACGAGCAGTACTTC. Translation gives CASSNQGDYEQYF. This chain joins TRBV28 and TRBJ2-7; D tentatively reads TRBD1 or TRBD2 (5 bases each). The CDR3 contains 13 residues. V dropped 5 bases and J dropped 3 bases, with 11 bases sitting between them. Germline lookup yields CDR1 MDHEN and CDR2 SYDVKM.

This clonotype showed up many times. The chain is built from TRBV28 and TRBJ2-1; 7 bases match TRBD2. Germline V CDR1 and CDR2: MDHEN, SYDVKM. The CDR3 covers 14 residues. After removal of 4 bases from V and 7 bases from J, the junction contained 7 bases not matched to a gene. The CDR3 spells CASSSAGVDNEQFF. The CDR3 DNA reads TGTGCCAGCAGTTCGGCGGGAGTTGATAATGAGCAGTTCTTC.

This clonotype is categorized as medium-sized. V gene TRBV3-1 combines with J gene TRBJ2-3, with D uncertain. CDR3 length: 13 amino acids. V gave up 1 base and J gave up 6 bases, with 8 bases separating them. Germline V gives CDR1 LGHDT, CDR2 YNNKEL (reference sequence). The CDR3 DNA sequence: TGTGCCAGCAGCCAAGGGCCCGGGGATACGCAGTATTTT. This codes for CASSQGPGDTQYF.

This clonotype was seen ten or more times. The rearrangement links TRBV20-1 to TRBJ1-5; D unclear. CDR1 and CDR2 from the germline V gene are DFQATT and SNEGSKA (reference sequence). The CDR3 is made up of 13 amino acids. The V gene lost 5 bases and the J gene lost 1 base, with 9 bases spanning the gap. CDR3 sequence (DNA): TGCAGTGCTCGCGGAAGGAGCAATCAGCCCCAGCATTTT. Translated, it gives CSARGRSNQPQHF.

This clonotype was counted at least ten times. The CDR3 DNA sequence: TGTGCCAGCAGCTTGTCGGCGGGAGCCGGGGAGCTGTTTTTT. Translation: CASSLSAGAGELFF. The gene calls are TRBV5-6 and TRBJ2-2, with 7 bases that match TRBD2. Germline values: CDR1 SGHDT, CDR2 YYEEEE. The length of the CDR3 is 14 residues. V shed 1 base, J shed 6 bases, and the junction held 3 bases outside the gene matches.

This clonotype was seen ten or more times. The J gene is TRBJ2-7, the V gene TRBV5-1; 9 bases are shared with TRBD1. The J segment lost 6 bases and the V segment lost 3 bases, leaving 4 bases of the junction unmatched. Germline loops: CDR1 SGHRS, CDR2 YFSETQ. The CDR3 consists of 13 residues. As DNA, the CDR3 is TGCGCCAGCAGCTGGGGACAGGGAGCCGAGCAGTACTTC. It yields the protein CASSWGQGAEQYF.

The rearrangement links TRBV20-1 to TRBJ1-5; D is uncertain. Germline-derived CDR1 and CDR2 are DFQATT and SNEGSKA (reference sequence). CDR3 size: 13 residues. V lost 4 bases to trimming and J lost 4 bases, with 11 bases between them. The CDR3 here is CSAMDELNQPQHF. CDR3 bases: TGCAGTGCTATGGACGAGCTTAATCAGCCCCAGCATTTT.

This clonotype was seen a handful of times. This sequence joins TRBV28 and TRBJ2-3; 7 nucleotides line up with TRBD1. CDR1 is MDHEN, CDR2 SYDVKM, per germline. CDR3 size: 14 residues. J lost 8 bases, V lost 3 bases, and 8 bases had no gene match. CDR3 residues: CASSFSDRARTQYF. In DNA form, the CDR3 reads TGTGCCAGCAGTTTTTCCGACAGGGCCCGTACGCAGTATTTT.

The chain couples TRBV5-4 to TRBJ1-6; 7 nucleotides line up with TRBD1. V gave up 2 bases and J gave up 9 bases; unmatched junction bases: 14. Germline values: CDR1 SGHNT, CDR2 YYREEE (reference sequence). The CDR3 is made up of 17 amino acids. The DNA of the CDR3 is TGTGCCAGCAGCTTAAAAACCGGGACAGCCTTAGGTTCACCCCTCCACTTT. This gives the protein CASSLKTGTALGSPLHF.

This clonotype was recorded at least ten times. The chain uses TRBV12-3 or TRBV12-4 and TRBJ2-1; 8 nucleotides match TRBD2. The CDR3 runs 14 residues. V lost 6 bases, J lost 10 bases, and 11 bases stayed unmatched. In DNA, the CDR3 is TGTGCCAGCAGCCCTAGCGGGCGCCTAGGGGAGCAGTTCTTC. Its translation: CASSPSGRLGEQFF.

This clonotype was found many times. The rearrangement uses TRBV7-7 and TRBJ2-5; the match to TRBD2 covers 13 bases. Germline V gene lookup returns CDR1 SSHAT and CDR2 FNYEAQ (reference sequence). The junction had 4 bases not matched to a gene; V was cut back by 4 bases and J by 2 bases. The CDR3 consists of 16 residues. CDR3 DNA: TGTGCCAGCAGCTCACGACTAGCGGGAGGACAAGAGACCCAGTACTTC. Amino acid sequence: CASSSRLAGGQETQYF. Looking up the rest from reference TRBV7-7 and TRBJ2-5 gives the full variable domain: GAGVSQSPRYKVTKRGQDVTLRCDPISSHATLYWYQQALGQGPEFLTYFNYEAQPDKSGLPSDRFSAERPEGSISTLTIQRTEQRDSAMYRCASSSRLAGGQETQYFGPGTRLLVL.

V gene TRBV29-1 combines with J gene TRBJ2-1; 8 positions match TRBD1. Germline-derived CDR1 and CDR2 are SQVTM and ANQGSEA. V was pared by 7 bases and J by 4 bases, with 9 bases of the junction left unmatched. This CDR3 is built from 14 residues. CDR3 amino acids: CSAGRDRTYNEQFF. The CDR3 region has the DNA TGCAGCGCCGGCCGGGACAGGACATACAATGAGCAGTTCTTC.

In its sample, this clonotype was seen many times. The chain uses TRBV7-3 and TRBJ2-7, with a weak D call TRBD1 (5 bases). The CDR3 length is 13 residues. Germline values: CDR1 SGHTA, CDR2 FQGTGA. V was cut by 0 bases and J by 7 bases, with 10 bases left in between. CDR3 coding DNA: TGTGCCAGCAGCTTAACTGGGGCGGATGAGCAGTACTTC. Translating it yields CASSLTGADEQYF.